This T cell receptor beta chain comes out of a study of shared clonotypes between healthy human individuals. Deep was the level at which the assay was run. The authors split each subset's genomic DNA evenly across several immunoSEQ plates. Methods used by the authors: Sequence data from immunoSEQ were junction-only and lacked quality scores; consequently, filtering differed. Method: immunoSEQ multiplex PCR; TCRdb's copy keeps in-frame clones and lacks some. V and J calls and clone size are given by that table; D and trimming were obtained from the DNA. Of roughly 1,500,000 clones listed, around 98% were seen once; the top ten hold roughly 0.4%. Regarding this clone: Antigen: not known.

Broader study findings: The authors sampled blood alone, and tissue repertoires likely differ.

The CDR3 length is 15 residues. Germline V gene data show CDR1 as ENHRY and CDR2 as SYGVKD. V shed 3 bases and J shed 5 bases, with 14 bases lying between them. The chain links TRBV10-3 to TRBJ2-1, with D perhaps matching TRBD1 (5 bases). This sequence originates from a young man in good health. Sequencing was done on a sample of naive CD4+ T cells sorted from blood. The subset here: CD45RA+ positively selected. CDR3 bases: TGTGCCATCAGTGAAGGGTCAGGCAGGGACAATGAGCAGTTCTTC. Its translation: CAISEGSGRDNEQFF.